The clone carrying this T cell receptor beta chain was observed once. This entry belongs to a study of STAT5B mutations in CD4+ large granular lymphocyte leukemia. Trimming pared 4 bases from V and 5 bases from J, leaving 13 bases between. CDR1 is SGHRS, CDR2 YFSETQ, per germline. CDR3 length: 14 amino acids. The assay was immunoSEQ multiplex PCR, and TCRdb's table has in-frame clones only and misses some. Here the sample spans roughly 38,000 clones, around 75% being singletons. The chain is built from TRBV5-1 and TRBJ1-5, with D perhaps matching TRBD1 (6 bases). The TCR comes from a human donor in good health. The sequenced sample consisted of CD4+ T cells from blood buffy coats. The CDR3 DNA reads as TGCGCCAGCAGCATGGACAGCGGAGATCAGCCCCAGCATTTT. This encodes CASSMDSGDQPQHF.